The present T cell receptor beta chain was sequenced within a study of spatial heterogeneity in lung cancer. Germline V CDR1 and CDR2: SGHDT, YYEEEE. Trimming took off 2 bases at V and 2 bases at J, with 7 bases between the two ends. The CDR3 totals 13 residues. The sample's time point: sample taken at primary tumor resection. Whole RNA came from tumor, nontumor lung or frozen PBMC and was sequenced without being sorted. The donor group consisted of over 60 patients who had untreated, early-stage non-small cell lung cancer. This clonotype has ten or more counts. TCRdb analysed the 5' RACE reads with MiXCR anew, one entry per CDR3 protein. Altogether approximately 11,000 distinct CDR3 sequences are present, roughly 6.2% being singletons, with the ten largest covering about 9.3%.

The TCR sequence derives from a male donor with early-stage non-small cell lung cancer. The sample consisted of normal lung tissue next to the tumor, taken at surgery. The chain carries TRBV5-6 and TRBJ1-2; D is unclear. In DNA form, the CDR3 reads TGTGCCAGCAGCTTCGGACCAAACTATGGCTACACCTTC. It codes for CASSFGPNYGYTF.